What follows are 24 T cell receptor beta chains derived from one specimen sequenced in a study of cytomegalovirus exposure and HLA in healthy donors. Amplification used 60 Vbeta primers and 13 Jbeta primers. The data were produced by immunoSEQ multiplex PCR, yet TCRdb's version contains in-frame clones alone and is incomplete. Of approximately 76,000 clones listed, roughly 73% are singletons. The sample was PBMCs. These receptors were collected from a woman in her forties in good health and CMV-seropositive.

The chain combines TRBV29-1 with TRBJ2-2, with 7 nucleotides matching TRBD1. This CDR3 is built from 14 residues. V lost 7 bases and J lost 2; bases outside the gene matches: 7. Per germline, CDR1 SQVTM and CDR2 ANQGSEA. Here the CDR3 DNA reads TGCAGCGCACGGGACAGTACAAACACCGGGGAGCTGTTTTTT. As protein: CSARDSTNTGELFF.

On this clone: Given the absence of the conserved phenylalanine or tryptophan at the CDR3 end, a read error is likely. As DNA, the CDR3 is TGTGCCAGCAGTTTGGGACAGGGTTGGACTGAAGCTTTCGTT. This gives the protein CASSLGQGWTEAFV. This chain uses TRBV6-5 with TRBJ1-1, with 9 bases lining up with TRBD1. V was clipped by 4 bases and J by 5 bases; unmatched bases: 5. CDR1 is MNHEY, CDR2 SVGAGI, per germline. The CDR3 totals 14 residues.

The gene calls are TRBV15 and TRBJ1-1; the match to TRBD1 covers 7 bases. CDR1 LNHNV and CDR2 YYDKDF come from the germline V gene (reference sequence). This CDR3 has 15 amino acids. V trimming: 1 base; J trimming: 1 base; junction bases outside the gene matches: 3. Here the CDR3 DNA reads TGTGCCACCAGCAGAGTCCGACAGGGGAACACTGAAGCTTTCTTT. It is translated as CATSRVRQGNTEAFF.

CDR3 sequence reads: CASSLETEYEQYF. The CDR3 DNA reads TGTGCCAGCAGCTTAGAAACAGAGTACGAGCAGTACTTC. The rearrangement joins TRBV7-8 to TRBJ2-7; D is unclear. Trimming took 1 base from V and 4 from J, leaving 8 bases between them. Germline lookup yields CDR1 SGHVS and CDR2 FQNEAQ. The CDR3 has 13 amino acids. Complete variable domain (other parts from reference TRBV7-8 and TRBJ2-7): GAGVSQSPRYKVAKRGQDVALRCDPISGHVSLFWYQQALGQGPEFLTYFQNEAQLDKSGLPSDRFFAERPEGSVSTLKIQRTQQEDSAVYLCASSLETEYEQYFGPGTRLTVT.

This clone has only a few counts. The chain employs TRBV5-4 and TRBJ2-6; no reliable D call. Germline V gene lookup returns CDR1 SGHNT and CDR2 YYREEE (reference sequence). CDR3 size: 15 residues. The ends were cut back, 4 bases at V and 3 bases at J, with 11 bases in the middle. The CDR3 DNA reads as TGTGCCAGCAGCGCCGAGGCCTTTGGGGCCAACGTCCTGACTTTC. This gives the protein CASSAEAFGANVLTF. Supplemented by reference TRBV5-4 and TRBJ2-6, the full variable domain reads ETGVTQSPTHLIKTRGQQVTLRCSSQSGHNTVSWYQQALGQGPQFIFQYYREEENGRGNFPPRFSGLQFPNYSSELNVNALELDDSALYLCASSAEAFGANVLTFGAGSRLTVL.

The chain has TRBV6-1 and TRBJ1-2; D uncertain. V was shortened by 2 bases and J by 4 bases, with 5 bases between the two germline ends. The CDR3 is 12 residues long. Germline loops: CDR1 MNHNS, CDR2 SASEGT. CDR3 amino acids: CASSEQFYGYTF. The CDR3 bases are TGTGCCAGCAGTGAACAGTTCTATGGCTACACCTTC.

The genes are TRBV5-1 and TRBJ1-5; 9 bases agree with TRBD1. The germline gives CDR1 SGHRS, CDR2 YFSETQ. Unmatched junction bases numbered 9, after V lost 1 base and J lost 4 bases. CDR3 size: 17 residues. The CDR3 DNA sequence: TGCGCCAGCAGCTTGTCCCCACAGGGGGCAGGAAATCAGCCCCAGCATTTT. As protein: CASSLSPQGAGNQPQHF.

The V and J genes are TRBV9 and TRBJ1-1, with D perhaps matching TRBD1 (5 bases). The CDR3 has 15 residues. V was shortened by 4 bases and J by 2 bases, with 15 bases between the two germline ends. Germline V CDR1 and CDR2: SGDLS, YYNGEE. CDR3 sequence (DNA): TGTGCCAGCAGCCCCAGCCCGGGGGGAAACACTGAAGCTTTCTTT. Translation: CASSPSPGGNTEAFF.

The rearrangement links TRBV7-2 to TRBJ1-5, with D possibly being TRBD1 (6 bases). The CDR3 is 15 amino acids. Germline loops: CDR1 SGHTA, CDR2 FQGNSA. Between the trimmed V and J ends, which lost 1 base and 5 bases, there was a span of 12 bases. Written as DNA, the CDR3 is TGTGCCAGCAGCTTAGGGGACACCGACTATCAGCCCCAGCATTTT. Translating gives CASSLGDTDYQPQHF.

This chain uses TRBV2 with TRBJ1-5; D gene uncertain. This CDR3 is 15 amino acids long. Germline-derived CDR1 and CDR2 are SNHLY and FYNNEI. V was trimmed by 8 bases and J by 0 bases, leaving 14 bases between them. The CDR3 nucleotides are TGTGCCAGCGCCCCGATCAGAAATAGCAATCAGCCCCAGCATTTT. The encoded protein is CASAPIRNSNQPQHF.

This clone was detected only a few times. The rearrangement joins TRBV6-6 to TRBJ2-6; perhaps TRBD1 as D (6 bases). CDR3 length equals 15 residues. The V gene lost 9 bases and the J gene lost 0 bases, with 12 bases spanning the gap. The germline CDR1 and CDR2 sequences are MNHNY and SVGAGI (reference sequence). CDR3 nucleotide sequence: TGTGCCAGTCGACAGGCCAACTCTGGGGCCAACGTCCTGACTTTC. Translation gives CASRQANSGANVLTF.

The chain combines TRBV5-1 with TRBJ2-1, with TRBD2 matching 8 bases. The CDR3 covers 16 residues. Germline CDR1 SGHRS, CDR2 YFSETQ. V trimming: 4 bases; J trimming: 3 bases; junction bases outside the gene matches: 9. CDR3 loop: CASSHTSGRFYNEQFF. The CDR3, as DNA: TGCGCCAGCAGCCATACTAGCGGACGATTCTACAATGAGCAGTTCTTC.

The V gene is TRBV10-2, the J gene TRBJ2-3; 7 bases agree with TRBD2. Per the germline V gene, CDR1 is WSHSY and CDR2 is SAAADI. J gave up 0 bases and V 10 bases, and 10 bases lay outside the gene matches. The length of the CDR3 is 15 residues. The CDR3 DNA sequence: TGCGCCACCGCCCGGGGGGATATTAGCACAGATACGCAGTATTTT. It is translated as CATARGDISTDTQYF.

The CDR3 DNA sequence: TGTGCCAGCAGTTTTTCGGCAGGGGTGGTGAATCAGCCCCAGCATTTT. This codes for CASSFSAGVVNQPQHF. The rearrangement joins TRBV28 to TRBJ1-5; maybe TRBD1 (6 bases). Germline CDR1 and CDR2: MDHEN and SYDVKM. CDR3 length: 16 residues. V shed 3 bases and J shed 4 bases, with 16 bases lying between them.

This sequence joins TRBV2 and TRBJ2-7; tentatively, D is TRBD2 (5 bases). The CDR3 is 13 residues long. The germline V and J ends were trimmed by 5 bases and 4 bases, with 12 bases remaining between them. Germline values: CDR1 SNHLY, CDR2 FYNNEI. This chain's CDR3 is CASSSGSVYEQYF. CDR3 in DNA: TGTGCCAGCAGTAGCGGTTCAGTTTACGAGCAGTACTTC.

The rearrangement links TRBV19 to TRBJ1-5; 8 bases line up with TRBD1. The CDR3 extends over 16 amino acids. Germline lookup yields CDR1 LNHDA and CDR2 SQIVND (reference sequence). Trimming at V came to 1 base and at J to 5 bases, leaving 7 bases not matched to a gene. This CDR3 is CASSIARDRTYQPQHF. The CDR3 DNA reads as TGTGCCAGTAGTATAGCCAGGGACAGGACATATCAGCCCCAGCATTTT.

The chain employs TRBV4-1 and TRBJ2-7; 9 positions match TRBD1. The CDR3 length is 14 residues. J lost 5 bases, V lost 5 bases, and 7 bases had no gene match. CDR1 is MGHRA, CDR2 YSYEKL, per germline. As DNA, the CDR3 is TGCGCCAGCAGCTGGACAGGGGAGGGAAACGAGCAGTACTTC. Protein product: CASSWTGEGNEQYF.

The chain recombines TRBV19 with TRBJ2-3; TRBD1 matches 8 bases. The CDR3 contains 16 residues. After removal of 5 bases from V and 2 bases from J, the junction contained 9 bases not matched to a gene. In germline, CDR1 is LNHDA, CDR2 SQIVND (reference sequence). The CDR3 is CASSFDRDRYTDTQYF. The CDR3 DNA reads TGTGCCAGTAGTTTCGACCGGGACAGGTACACAGATACGCAGTATTTT.

The V and J genes are TRBV6-6 and TRBJ2-7; D might be TRBD2 (5 bases). The CDR3 contains 14 residues. CDR1 is MNHNY, CDR2 SVGAGI, per germline (reference sequence). Trimming removed 0 bases at V and 2 bases at J, with 8 bases between. The CDR3 nucleotides read TGTGCCAGCAGTTACTCCGGGAATACCTACGAGCAGTACTTC. Encoded protein: CASSYSGNTYEQYF.

The chain has TRBV28 and TRBJ1-5; D uncertain. This CDR3 is built from 13 residues. CDR1 and CDR2 from the germline V gene are MDHEN and SYDVKM. V dropped 8 bases and J dropped 4 bases, with 12 bases sitting between them. This chain's CDR3 is CASGGRNNQPQHF. The CDR3 DNA reads as TGTGCCAGCGGAGGGCGGAATAATCAGCCCCAGCATTTT.

The V call is TRBV5-1, the J call TRBJ2-1; 9 bases are a match to TRBD1. There are 14 residues in the CDR3. CDR1 is SGHRS and CDR2 is YFSETQ in the germline V gene. Trimming took 0 bases from V and 6 from J; bases not matched to a gene: 1. The DNA of the CDR3 is TGCGCCAGCAGCTTGGGGGGACAGGGCAATGAGCAGTTCTTC. Its translation: CASSLGGQGNEQFF. Filled out from reference TRBV5-1 and TRBJ2-1, the complete variable domain reads KAGVTQTPRYLIKTRGQQVTLSCSPISGHRSVSWYQQTPGQGLQFLFEYFSETQRNKGNFPGRFSGRQFSNSRSEMNVSTLELGDSALYLCASSLGGQGNEQFFGPGTRLTVL.

The chain employs TRBV19 and TRBJ1-5; D is possibly TRBD1 (5 bases). This CDR3 has 15 residues. Germline V CDR1 and CDR2: LNHDA, SQIVND (reference sequence). V gave up 2 bases and J gave up 2 bases, with 10 bases separating them. DNA for the CDR3: TGTGCCAGTAGTATATTCGGCAGGGGCAATCAGCCCCAGCATTTT. This translates into CASSIFGRGNQPQHF. The full variable domain, rest sourced from reference TRBV19 and TRBJ1-5, is DGGITQSPKYLFRKEGQNVTLSCEQNLNHDAMYWYRQDPGQGLRLIYYSQIVNDFQKGDIAEGYSVSREKKESFPLTVTSAQKNPTAFYLCASSIFGRGNQPQHFGDGTRLSIL.

The gene calls are TRBV6-5 and TRBJ2-5, with TRBD2 identical over 11 bases. The V gene's germline CDR1 is MNHEY and CDR2 SVGAGI. The CDR3 has 13 amino acids. Losses at the gene ends were 6 bases for V and 4 bases for J; bases not matched to a gene: 1. The CDR3 reads CASRGLAGETQYF. The CDR3 DNA sequence: TGTGCCAGCAGAGGACTAGCGGGAGAGACCCAGTACTTC.

The V call is TRBV29-1, the J call TRBJ2-7; a possible D gene is TRBD2 (5 bases). The CDR3 totals 12 residues. Germline CDR1 reads SQVTM; CDR2 reads ANQGSEA. The V end was cut by 3 bases, the J end by 3 bases, with 9 bases between. This chain's CDR3 is CSVEGRYYEQYF. The CDR3 DNA sequence: TGCAGCGTTGAGGGGAGATACTACGAGCAGTACTTC.